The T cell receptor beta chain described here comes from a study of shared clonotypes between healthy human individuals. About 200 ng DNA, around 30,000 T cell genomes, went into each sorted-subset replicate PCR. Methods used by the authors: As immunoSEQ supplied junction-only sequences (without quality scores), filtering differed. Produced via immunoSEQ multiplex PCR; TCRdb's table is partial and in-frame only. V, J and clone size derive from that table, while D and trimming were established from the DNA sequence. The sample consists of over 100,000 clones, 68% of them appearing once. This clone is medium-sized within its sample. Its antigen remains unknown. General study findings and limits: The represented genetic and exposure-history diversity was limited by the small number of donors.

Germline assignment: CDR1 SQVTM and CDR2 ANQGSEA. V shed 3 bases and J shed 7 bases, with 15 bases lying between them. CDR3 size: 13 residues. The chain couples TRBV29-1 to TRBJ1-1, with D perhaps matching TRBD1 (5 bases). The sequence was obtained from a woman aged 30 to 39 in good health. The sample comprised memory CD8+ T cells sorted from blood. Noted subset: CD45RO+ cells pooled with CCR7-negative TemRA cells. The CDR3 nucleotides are TGCAGCGTTGAGCCTGGGACGATGCTTGAAGCTTTCTTT. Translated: CSVEPGTMLEAFF.